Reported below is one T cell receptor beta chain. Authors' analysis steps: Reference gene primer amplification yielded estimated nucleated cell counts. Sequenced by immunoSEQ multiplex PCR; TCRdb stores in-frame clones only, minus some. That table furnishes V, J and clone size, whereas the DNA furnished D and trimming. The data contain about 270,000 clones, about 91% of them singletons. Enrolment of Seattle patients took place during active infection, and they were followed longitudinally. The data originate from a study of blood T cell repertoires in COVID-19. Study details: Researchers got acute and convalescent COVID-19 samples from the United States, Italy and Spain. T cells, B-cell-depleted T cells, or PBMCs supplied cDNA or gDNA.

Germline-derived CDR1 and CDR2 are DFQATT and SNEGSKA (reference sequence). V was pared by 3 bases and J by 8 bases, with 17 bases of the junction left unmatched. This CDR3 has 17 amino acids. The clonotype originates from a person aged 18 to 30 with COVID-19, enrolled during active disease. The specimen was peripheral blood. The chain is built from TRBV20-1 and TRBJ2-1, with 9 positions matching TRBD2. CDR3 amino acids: CSASRPKGLALIDEQFF. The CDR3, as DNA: TGCAGTGCTAGTAGACCCAAGGGACTAGCTTTGATCGATGAGCAGTTCTTC.